This TCR beta chain was sequenced during a study of lymphopenia after photon versus proton radiotherapy. General observations from the study: Only patients who died were analyzed for survival; proton advantage is unproven.

CDR3 length: 13 residues. CDR1 and CDR2 from the germline V gene are MDHEN and SYDVKM. The V gene lost 6 bases and the J gene lost 5 bases, with 10 bases spanning the gap. The table came from immunoSEQ multiplex PCR; TCRdb's copy has only in-frame clones and leaves some out. Altogether 35,000 to 45,000 clones are present, over 80% being singletons, with the ten largest covering over 20%. Turning to this clone: Its antigen is unidentified.

The chain couples TRBV28 to TRBJ1-4; no definite D call. This TCR derives from a woman in her seventies with pancreatic cancer. Sequencing was performed on peripheral blood, taken from a patient treated with proton-based radiotherapy. In DNA form, the CDR3 reads TGTGCCAGCAGCCCCCGGGCGAATGAAAAACTGTTTTTT. This codes for CASSPRANEKLFF. The full variable domain, with the rest looked up from reference TRBV28 and TRBJ1-4, is DVKVTQSSRYLVKRTGEKVFLECVQDMDHENMFWYRQDPGLGLRLIYFSYDVKMKEKGDIPEGYSVSREKKERFSLILESASTNQTSMYLCASSPRANEKLFFGSGTQLSVL.